These 26 T cell receptor beta chains came from one sample sequenced in a study of cytomegalovirus exposure and HLA in healthy donors. PCR employed 60 Vbeta and 13 Jbeta primers. Using immunoSEQ multiplex PCR, the repertoire was profiled, and TCRdb retains in-frame clones only, with some absent. The sample records about 190,000 clones, around 75% being singletons. The specimen sequenced was PBMCs. The receptor set was obtained from a man between 35 and 55 years old in good health and CMV-seropositive.

Only one count was recorded for this clone. The J gene is TRBJ2-7, the V gene TRBV6-1, with D perhaps TRBD2 (6 bases). CDR3 length equals 14 residues. Germline loops: CDR1 MNHNS, CDR2 SASEGT. V gave up 2 bases and J gave up 3 bases, with 11 bases separating them. CDR3 sequence (DNA): TGTGCCAGCAGTGAACGGGGGTATCACTACGAGCAGTACTTC. Translating gives CASSERGYHYEQYF.

V usage is TRBV12-5 and J usage is TRBJ2-2; 10 positions agree with TRBD2. The CDR3 contains 15 residues. From germline, CDR1 is LGHNT and CDR2 FRNRAP. J gave up 5 bases and V 6 bases, and 6 bases lay outside the gene matches. This CDR3 is CASGRRSGGTGELFF. The CDR3 nucleotides are TGTGCTAGTGGCCGCCGTAGCGGGGGGACCGGGGAGCTGTTTTTT.

This clone is a singleton in its sample. V is TRBV11-2 and J is TRBJ2-7; 7 bases are a match to TRBD1. The CDR3 has 13 amino acids. J was trimmed by 3 bases and V by 2 bases; bases with no gene match: 1. The germline CDR1 and CDR2 sequences are SGHAT and FQNNGV. CDR3 sequence (DNA): TGTGCCAGCAGCTTATACAGGGGCTACGAGCAGTACTTC. As protein: CASSLYRGYEQYF.

The V gene is TRBV30, the J gene TRBJ2-5; the match to TRBD2 covers 10 bases. Unmatched junction bases numbered 7, after V lost 3 bases and J lost 6 bases. In germline, CDR1 is GTSNPN, CDR2 SVGIG (reference sequence). This CDR3 region has 14 residues. The CDR3 loop reads CAWSQAGGRKTQYF. In DNA form, the CDR3 reads TGTGCCTGGAGCCAAGCGGGGGGGAGGAAGACCCAGTACTTC.

The sample holds a few counts of this clone. The chain links TRBV4-3 to TRBJ2-6, with D hard to call. This CDR3 contains 16 residues. V gave up 0 bases and J gave up 0 bases, with 6 bases separating them. Germline V gene lookup returns CDR1 LGHNA and CDR2 YSLEER. DNA of the CDR3: TGCGCCAGCAGCCAAGAGCCAGGCTCTGGGGCCAACGTCCTGACTTTC. As protein: CASSQEPGSGANVLTF.

This chain joins TRBV30 and TRBJ1-6; D is unclear. This CDR3 is built from 14 residues. Germline-derived CDR1 and CDR2 are GTSNPN and SVGIG (reference sequence). V lost 0 bases and J 10 bases, leaving 13 bases between the germline ends. CDR3 coding DNA: TGTGCCTGGAGTGTCGGGGTTCGAGGCTCACCCCTCCACTTT. As protein: CAWSVGVRGSPLHF.

V gene TRBV7-6 combines with J gene TRBJ2-5; D might be TRBD2 (6 bases). Between the trimmed V and J ends, which lost 3 bases and 3 bases, there was a span of 8 bases. This CDR3 is built from 13 residues. CDR1 is SGHVS, CDR2 FNYEAQ, per germline. Written as DNA, the CDR3 is TGTGCCAGCAGCTTTCTAGCGAAAGAGACCCAGTACTTC. Protein: CASSFLAKETQYF. Filled out from reference TRBV7-6 and TRBJ2-5, the complete variable domain reads GAGVSQSPRYKVTKRGQDVALRCDPISGHVSLYWYRQALGQGPEFLTYFNYEAQQDKSGLPNDRFSAERPEGSISTLTIQRTEQRDSAMYRCASSFLAKETQYFGPGTRLLVL.

The rearrangement joins TRBV7-2 to TRBJ2-7; tentatively, D is TRBD2 (5 bases). The germline V and J ends were trimmed by 5 bases and 5 bases, with 10 bases remaining between them. This CDR3 has 12 residues. Germline CDR1 SGHTA, CDR2 FQGNSA. Written as DNA, the CDR3 is TGTGCCAGCAGCGCCGGACTCCACGAGCAGTACTTC. Protein sequence: CASSAGLHEQYF.

Points on this clone: The sample contains more than one DNA sequence encoding this CDR3. The chain carries TRBV27 and TRBJ1-1; 8 bases are a match to TRBD1. The CDR3 is made up of 13 amino acids. Unmatched junction bases numbered 2, after V lost 6 bases and J lost 2 bases. Per germline, CDR1 MNHEY and CDR2 SMNVEV (reference sequence). CDR3 coding DNA: TGTGCCAGCAGCGGACAGGGAAACACTGAAGCTTTCTTT. Protein product: CASSGQGNTEAFF.

CDR3 amino acids: CASSLGGAGGPADTQYF. The CDR3 DNA reads TGTGCCAGCAGCTTAGGTGGGGCGGGGGGGCCGGCAGATACGCAGTATTTT. V usage is TRBV7-2 and J usage is TRBJ2-3; TRBD2 matches 9 bases. CDR1 SGHTA and CDR2 FQGNSA come from the germline V gene. V was clipped by 1 base and J by 4 bases; unmatched bases: 9. This CDR3 contains 17 residues. The whole variable domain, filled in from reference TRBV7-2 and TRBJ2-3, reads GAGVSQSPSNKVTEKGKDVELRCDPISGHTALYWYRQSLGQGLEFLIYFQGNSAPDKSGLPSDRFSAERTGGSVSTLTIQRTQQEDSAVYLCASSLGGAGGPADTQYFGPGTRLTVL.

There are a few counts of this clone. V usage is TRBV4-3 and J usage is TRBJ1-6, with D unclear. V was pared by 1 base and J by 7 bases, with 5 bases between. Germline V CDR1 and CDR2: LGHNA, YSLEER. The CDR3 covers 13 residues. The CDR3 DNA reads TGCGCCAGCAGCCAAGTACGGAATTCACCCCTCCACTTT. Encoded protein: CASSQVRNSPLHF.

This clone has a handful of counts. The chain's CDR3 is CASSEIQEKLFF. As DNA, the CDR3 is TGTGCCAGCAGTGAAATACAGGAAAAACTGTTTTTT. J is TRBJ1-4 and V is TRBV2; D gene uncertain. The CDR3 is made up of 12 amino acids. Trimming cost V 2 bases and J 8 bases, with 6 bases left between them. The germline gives CDR1 SNHLY, CDR2 FYNNEI.

The CDR3 protein is CASSYPRGRGEQFF. CDR3 nucleotides: TGTGCCAGCAGTTACCCTAGGGGGCGGGGTGAGCAGTTCTTC. The gene calls are TRBV6-5 and TRBJ2-1; a possible D gene is TRBD1 (7 bases). CDR3 length: 14 residues. Germline CDR1 and CDR2: MNHEY and SVGAGI. V lost 2 bases to trimming and J lost 9 bases, with 14 bases between them.

The V call is TRBV2, the J call TRBJ2-2; no clear D. Germline assignment: CDR1 SNHLY and CDR2 FYNNEI. CDR3 length: 15 residues. V gave up 6 bases and J gave up 5 bases, with 16 bases separating them. The CDR3 sequence: CASSEVPLRTGELFF. The CDR3 DNA reads TGTGCCAGCAGCGAGGTCCCCCTGCGGACCGGGGAGCTGTTTTTT.

J is TRBJ2-1 and V is TRBV4-1; no firm D call. V gave up 2 bases and J gave up 8 bases, with 13 bases separating them. The CDR3 runs to 14 residues. Germline assignment: CDR1 MGHRA and CDR2 YSYEKL. The CDR3 nucleotides are TGCGCCAGCAGCCAACCGGCTAGGAAGGATGAGCAGTTCTTC. Translation gives CASSQPARKDEQFF.

This sequence joins TRBV9 and TRBJ2-1; 7 bases line up with TRBD1. Germline loops: CDR1 SGDLS, CDR2 YYNGEE. The CDR3 sequence is 15 residues long. V was clipped by 2 bases and J by 5 bases; unmatched bases: 7. The CDR3 bases are TGTGCCAGCAGCGTGTCCCCGACAGGGAACAATGAGCAGTTCTTC. Protein product: CASSVSPTGNNEQFF.

The chain links TRBV4-3 to TRBJ2-3; TRBD2 aligns across 8 bases. This CDR3 comprises 18 residues. CDR1 LGHNA and CDR2 YSLEER come from the germline V gene. With V trimmed by 0 bases and J by 3 bases, 11 bases remained unmatched. The CDR3 DNA reads TGCGCCAGCAGCCAAGATCTTAATCCGGGGGGGGGTACAGATACGCAGTATTTT. This encodes CASSQDLNPGGGTDTQYF.

This chain uses TRBV9 with TRBJ2-1, with D possibly being TRBD1 (5 bases). Germline CDR1 SGDLS, CDR2 YYNGEE. The CDR3 has 13 amino acids. V was clipped by 0 bases and J by 9 bases, with 10 bases between them. The CDR3 here is CASSVGGSTEQFF. The CDR3 DNA follows: TGTGCCAGCAGCGTAGGGGGCTCCACTGAGCAGTTCTTC.

The rearrangement links TRBV9 to TRBJ2-1; D gene uncertain. CDR3 length: 12 residues. Trimming removed 0 bases at V and 7 bases at J, with 5 bases between. Germline assignment: CDR1 SGDLS and CDR2 YYNGEE. The chain's CDR3 is CASSVGPNEQFF. The CDR3 DNA reads TGTGCCAGCAGCGTAGGGCCGAATGAGCAGTTCTTC.

The chain couples TRBV9 to TRBJ2-1; 10 bases are shared with TRBD2. J was trimmed by 1 base and V by 2 bases; bases with no gene match: 6. The CDR3 totals 17 residues. Germline CDR1 is SGDLS and CDR2 is YYNGEE. The CDR3 loop is CASSVASGGVSYNEQFF. CDR3 coding DNA: TGTGCCAGCAGCGTGGCTAGCGGGGGTGTATCCTACAATGAGCAGTTCTTC.

This clone was counted a few times. This same CDR3 is encoded by further DNA sequences in the sample. The rearrangement joins TRBV27 to TRBJ2-1; 11 nucleotides match TRBD2. This CDR3 is built from 17 residues. V lost 2 bases and J lost 3; bases outside the gene matches: 6. Per the germline V gene, CDR1 is MNHEY and CDR2 is SMNVEV (reference sequence). CDR3 sequence reads: CASSLRAGTSGYNEQFF. Here the CDR3 DNA reads TGTGCCAGCAGTTTACGAGCCGGGACTAGCGGCTACAATGAGCAGTTCTTC.

The chain joins TRBV5-6 to TRBJ2-7; weak D call: TRBD2 (7 bases). With 6 bases removed from V and 3 bases from J, the gap between germline ends came to 16 bases. CDR1 is SGHDT, CDR2 YYEEEE, per germline. This CDR3 region has 14 residues. CDR3 region: CASNLGGAFYEQYF. The DNA of the CDR3 is TGTGCCAGCAATCTGGGGGGGGCTTTCTACGAGCAGTACTTC.

This clone was seen once. The chain combines TRBV11-2 with TRBJ2-7; D is unresolved. CDR1 and CDR2 from the germline V gene are SGHAT and FQNNGV. The CDR3 loop spans 14 amino acids. The V end was cut by 5 bases, the J end by 0 bases, with 11 bases between. The CDR3 DNA reads as TGTGCCAGCAGCGCGAACCGGTTCTCCTACGAGCAGTACTTC. It translates to CASSANRFSYEQYF.

This clone appeared a single time. The chain's CDR3 is CSVEFGSHPRTQYF. In DNA form, the CDR3 reads TGCAGCGTTGAATTTGGCTCCCACCCGAGGACGCAGTATTTT. The V call is TRBV29-1, the J call TRBJ2-3; D gene ambiguous. The germline V gene encodes CDR1 SQVTM and CDR2 ANQGSEA. Trimming shortened V by 2 bases and J by 9 bases, and 18 bases separated the two germline ends. There are 14 residues in the CDR3.

This clone was detected once. The chain joins TRBV9 to TRBJ1-4, with a tentative D call TRBD1 (5 bases). V lost 4 bases to trimming and J lost 6 bases, with 25 bases between them. Germline V CDR1 and CDR2: SGDLS, YYNGEE. This CDR3 is built from 18 residues. In nucleotides, the CDR3 is TGTGCCAGCAGCAAAGATCTTTCGGGGGGAAGTAAGGATGAAAAACTGTTTTTT. Its translation: CASSKDLSGGSKDEKLFF.

The chain has TRBV5-8 and TRBJ1-1; tentatively, D is TRBD1 (6 bases). The germline CDR1 and CDR2 sequences are SGHTS and YDEGEE. The V end was cut by 3 bases, the J end by 1 base, with 16 bases between. The CDR3 has 16 residues. The CDR3 here is CASSWEQGSENTEAFF. In DNA form, the CDR3 reads TGTGCCAGCAGCTGGGAACAGGGATCGGAGAACACTGAAGCTTTCTTT.